This T cell receptor beta chain was documented in a study of blood T cells in healthy people across ages. Germline V gene sequence: CDR1 LGHNA, CDR2 YSLEER. J lost 8 bases, V lost 8 bases, and 13 bases had no gene match. The CDR3 totals 15 residues. Through a sample-barcoded 5' primer and a J-beta primer mix, a second PCR was run for roughly 7 to 11 cycles. TCRdb used MiXCR to reprocess the 5' RACE reads, holding one entry per CDR3 protein. This sample has 780,000 or so distinct CDR3 sequences; roughly 25% occur once, and the top ten carry roughly 3.8%. Findings and caveats of the study: Samples with more naive T cells showed higher observed beta diversity. Estimates drawn from one million T cells were deemed to understate diversity. Roughly linearly, TCR beta diversity per million T cells fell as age increased.

In this sample, this clonotype turned up a few times. Its antigen is currently unknown. A further study also used this sample, focusing on T cells of mothers and their children. That paper states: Healthy Caucasian mothers, three in number, and their six children were the donors.

Material for sequencing was blood. The clonotype comes from a boy younger than 18 in good health. The chain recombines TRBV4-3 with TRBJ2-4; the match to TRBD1 covers 9 bases. CDR3 in amino acids: CASGAYRTGDYIQYF. CDR3 in DNA: TGCGCCAGCGGAGCCTACCGGACAGGGGATTACATTCAGTACTTC.